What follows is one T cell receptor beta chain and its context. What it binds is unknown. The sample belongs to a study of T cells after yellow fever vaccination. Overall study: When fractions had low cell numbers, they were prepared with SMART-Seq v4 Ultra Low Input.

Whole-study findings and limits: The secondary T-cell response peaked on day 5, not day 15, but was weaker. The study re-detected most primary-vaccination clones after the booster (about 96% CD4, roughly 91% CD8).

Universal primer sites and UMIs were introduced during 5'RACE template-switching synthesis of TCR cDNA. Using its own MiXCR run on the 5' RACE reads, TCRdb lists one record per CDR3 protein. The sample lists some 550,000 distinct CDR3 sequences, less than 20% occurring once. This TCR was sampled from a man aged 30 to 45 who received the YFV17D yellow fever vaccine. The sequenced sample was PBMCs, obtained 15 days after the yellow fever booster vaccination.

Here the CDR3 DNA reads TGTGCCACCAGCAGCGGACTCGCGGGGAGTTCACCCCTCCACTTT. This gives the protein CATSSGLAGSSPLHF. The chain couples TRBV15 to TRBJ1-6, with unresolved D. The germline V and J ends were trimmed by 3 bases and 9 bases, with 15 bases remaining between them. Per the germline V gene, CDR1 is LNHNV and CDR2 is YYDKDF (reference sequence). This CDR3 is built from 15 residues.